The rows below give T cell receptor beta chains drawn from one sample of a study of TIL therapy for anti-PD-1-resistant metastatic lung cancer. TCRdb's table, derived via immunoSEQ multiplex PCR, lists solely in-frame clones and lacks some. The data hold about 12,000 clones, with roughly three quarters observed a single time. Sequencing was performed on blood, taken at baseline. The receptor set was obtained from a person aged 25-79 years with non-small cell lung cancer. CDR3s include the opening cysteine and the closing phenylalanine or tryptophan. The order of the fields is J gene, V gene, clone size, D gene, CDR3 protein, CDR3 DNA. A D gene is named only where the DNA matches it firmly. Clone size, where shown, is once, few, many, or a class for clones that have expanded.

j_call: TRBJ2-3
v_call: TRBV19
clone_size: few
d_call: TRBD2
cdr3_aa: CASSLSSGSTDTQYF
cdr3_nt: TGTGCCAGTAGTTTATCTAGCGGGAGTACAGATACGCAGTATTTT

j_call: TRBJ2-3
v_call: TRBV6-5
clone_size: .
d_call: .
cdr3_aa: CASTNFGNDADTQYF
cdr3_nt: .

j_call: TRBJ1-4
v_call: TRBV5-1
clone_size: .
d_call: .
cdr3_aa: CASSDSTGAFGNEKLFF
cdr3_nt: TGCGCCAGCAGCGACTCCACGGGGGCTTTTGGTAATGAAAAACTGTTTTTT

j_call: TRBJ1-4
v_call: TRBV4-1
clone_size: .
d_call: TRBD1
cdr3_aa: CASSQEGQGRKLFF
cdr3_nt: TGCGCCAGCAGCCAAGAGGGACAGGGCCGTAAACTGTTTTTT

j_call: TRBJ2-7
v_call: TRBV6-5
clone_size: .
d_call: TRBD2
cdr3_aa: CASSLNSGKDEQYF
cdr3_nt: TGTGCCAGCAGTTTAAATAGCGGGAAAGACGAGCAGTACTTC

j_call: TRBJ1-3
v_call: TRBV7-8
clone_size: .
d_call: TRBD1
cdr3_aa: CASSDRDRGSGNTIYF
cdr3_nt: TGTGCCAGCAGCGACCGGGACAGGGGCTCTGGAAACACCATATATTTT

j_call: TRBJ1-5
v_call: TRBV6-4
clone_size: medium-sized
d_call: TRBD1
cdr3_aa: CASSEETGSQPQHF
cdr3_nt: TGTGCCAGCAGTGAAGAGACAGGGAGTCAGCCCCAGCATTTT

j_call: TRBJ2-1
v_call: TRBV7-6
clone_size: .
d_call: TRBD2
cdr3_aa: CASSPRTSGRFF
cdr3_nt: TGTGCCAGCAGCCCCAGGACTAGCGGGAGATTCTTC

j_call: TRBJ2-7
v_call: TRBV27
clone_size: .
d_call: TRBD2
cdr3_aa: CASQREGWSYEQYF
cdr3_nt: TGTGCCAGCCAACGGGAGGGCTGGTCCTACGAGCAGTACTTC

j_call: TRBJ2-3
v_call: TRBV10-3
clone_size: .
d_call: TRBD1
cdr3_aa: CAINGQGYTDTQYF
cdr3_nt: TGTGCCATCAATGGACAGGGATACACAGATACGCAGTATTTT

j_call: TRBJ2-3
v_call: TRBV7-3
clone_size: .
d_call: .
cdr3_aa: CASSLTAGLMGDTQYF
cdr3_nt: TGTGCCAGCAGCTTAACGGCGGGCTTAATGGGAGATACGCAGTATTTT

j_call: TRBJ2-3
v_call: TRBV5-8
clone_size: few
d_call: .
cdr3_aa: CASSLTSFTDTQYF
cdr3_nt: TGTGCCAGCAGCTTGACTAGCTTCACAGATACGCAGTATTTT

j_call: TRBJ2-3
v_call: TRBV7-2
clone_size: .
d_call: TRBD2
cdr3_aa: CASSSPGLAGLDTQYF
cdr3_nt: TGTGCCAGCAGCTCCCCTGGACTAGCGGGATTGGATACGCAGTATTTT

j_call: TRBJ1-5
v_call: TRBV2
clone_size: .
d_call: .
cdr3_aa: CASSESGTQPQHF
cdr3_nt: TGTGCCAGCAGTGAATCAGGGACTCAGCCCCAGCATTTT

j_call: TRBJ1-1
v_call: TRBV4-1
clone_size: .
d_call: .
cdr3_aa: CASAEPMNTEAFF
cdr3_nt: TGCGCCAGCGCGGAGCCGATGAACACTGAAGCTTTCTTT

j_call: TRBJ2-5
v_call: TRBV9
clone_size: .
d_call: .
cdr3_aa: CASSVGGTQETQYF
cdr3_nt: TGTGCCAGCAGCGTAGGTGGCACACAAGAGACCCAGTACTTC

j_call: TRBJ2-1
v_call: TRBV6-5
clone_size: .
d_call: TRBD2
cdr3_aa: CASRSTGTRQFF
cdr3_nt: TGTGCCAGCCGTTCTACCGGGACTAGACAGTTCTTC